The text below deals with one T cell receptor (beta chain). What it binds is not known. The data were obtained in a study of shared clonotypes between healthy human individuals. Clones were read by immunoSEQ multiplex PCR, and TCRdb kept only the in-frame ones, dropping some. This table has around 2,100,000 clones, over 85% appearing once. Germline V CDR1 and CDR2: SGHTA, FQGTGA. V was pared by 5 bases and J by 4 bases, with 6 bases of the junction left unmatched. The CDR3 is 14 amino acids. Naive CD8 cells lacked CD45RO and underwent positive selection for CCR7, leaving out terminally differentiated effector memory CD45RA+ cells. Study-level results: The study found roughly 5.3% of naive CD4 clonotypes shared across a few donors.

The chain uses TRBV7-3 and TRBJ1-1; TRBD1 agrees at 8 bases. This TCR was sampled from a man between 18 and 29 years old in good health. Input material: naive CD8+ T cells sorted from blood. CDR3 region: CASSLTGAGTEAFF. The DNA of the CDR3 is TGTGCCAGCAGCCTGACAGGGGCGGGCACTGAAGCTTTCTTT.